The subject of this entry is one T cell receptor beta chain. The data are from a study of memory CD4+ T cells and cytomegalovirus serostatus. Profiling relied on immunoSEQ multiplex PCR, and the TCRdb table lists in-frame clones only, not all of them. The sample comprises 35,000 to 50,000 clones, approximately 84% of which are singletons, and around 0.6% rests with the top ten. Single viable CD3+CD4+CD8-CD45RO+ cells were sorted as the memory CD4+ T cells. Germline V lookup: CDR1 KGHSH, CDR2 LQKENI. This CDR3 contains 17 residues. With 3 bases removed from V and 0 bases from J, the gap between germline ends came to 12 bases.

Sequences were obtained from memory CD4+ T cells from blood. This receptor was identified in an adult in good health and CMV-seronegative. This chain links TRBV18 with TRBJ2-6, with TRBD2 as a possible D gene (6 bases). CDR3 bases: TGTGCCAGCTCACCTTCCGGGGGACTCTCTGGGGCCAACGTCCTGACTTTC. It specifies CASSPSGGLSGANVLTF.